This T cell receptor beta chain was captured by sequencing in a study of a mutant IDH1 vaccine in newly diagnosed glioma. Study overall: Vaccine dosing followed radiotherapy by 4-6 weeks, or accompanied temozolomide cycles.

Time point denoted: week 11, during vaccination. Every vaccine dose comprised 300 ug of mutant IDH1 20-mer peptide plus topical imiquimod. Note on this clone: Its antigen is currently unknown.

Only in-frame clones appear in the TCRdb table, and some are missing; sequencing was by immunoSEQ multiplex PCR. Here the sample spans around 53,000 clones, 75% to 95% being singletons. Germline V gene lookup returns CDR1 MNHNS and CDR2 SASEGT. This CDR3 is built from 14 residues. Trimming stripped 6 bases from V and 3 bases from J, with 15 bases between. This specimen consisted of PBMCs, obtained from a glioma patient whose treatment included an IDH1 peptide vaccine. The chain combines TRBV6-1 with TRBJ2-7; D may be TRBD1 or TRBD2 (6 bases each). This TCR derives from a man aged 50-60 years with glioma. DNA for the CDR3: TGTGCCAGCAGGGAGGGACATGGGCGCTACGAGCAGTACTTC. This encodes CASREGHGRYEQYF.